The T cell receptor (beta chain) described here comes from a study of spatial heterogeneity in lung cancer. Study background: Within tumor regions, the number of TCR transcripts tracked closely with a T cell module score obtained from matched bulk RNA-seq.

Overall study findings and caveats: How many expanded intratumoral alpha and beta TCRs were present tracked the tumor mutation count, which was a count of nonsynonymous mutations.

The presence of a unique molecular identifier marked each TCR cDNA molecule. Via MiXCR, TCRdb re-called the 5' RACE reads, giving one row per CDR3 protein. The table lists over 15,000 distinct CDR3 sequences, approximately 5% of them singletons. This clonotype was detected ten times or more. The antigen remains unidentified. Trimming took 2 bases from V and 8 from J, leaving 4 bases between them. Per the germline V gene, CDR1 is ENHRY and CDR2 is SYGVKD. This CDR3 comprises 12 residues. This sample's time point: sample taken at primary tumor resection. The sequence derives from a female donor with early-stage non-small cell lung cancer. J is TRBJ1-6 and V is TRBV10-3; D remains unclear. The input for sequencing was lung tumor tissue, taken at surgery. This chain's CDR3 is CAISEGDSPLHF. In DNA, the CDR3 is TGTGCCATCAGTGAGGGTGATTCACCCCTCCACTTT.